Shown below are 21 T cell receptor beta chains from a single sample sequenced in a study of cytomegalovirus exposure and HLA in healthy donors. Primers: 60 Vbeta forward and 13 Jbeta reverse. Here immunoSEQ multiplex PCR was the method, and the copy in TCRdb shows in-frame clones only, minus some. The table shows about 100,000 clones, with more than 75% occurring only once. Material: PBMCs. The receptors derive from a woman aged 55 to 70 in good health and CMV-seronegative.

A single count supports this clone. The V gene is TRBV4-3, the J gene TRBJ1-2; D not resolved. CDR3 size: 17 residues. The germline V and J ends were trimmed by 1 base and 0 bases, with 15 bases remaining between them. Germline V gives CDR1 LGHNA, CDR2 YSLEER. The CDR3 nucleotides are TGCGCCAGCAGCCAAGGGGCCCCGATAGAGCCTAACTATGGCTACACCTTC. Translation: CASSQGAPIEPNYGYTF.

The chain employs TRBV28 and TRBJ2-1; 12 positions match TRBD2. With V trimmed by 3 bases and J by 10 bases, 7 bases remained unmatched. The CDR3 loop spans 15 amino acids. The germline V gene has CDR1 MDHEN and CDR2 SYDVKM. Here the CDR3 reads CASSLRLAGDREQFF. In DNA, the CDR3 is TGTGCCAGCAGTTTGCGACTAGCGGGAGACAGGGAGCAGTTCTTC.

This clone appeared a few times. J is TRBJ1-2 and V is TRBV6-5; 7 positions agree with TRBD1. CDR1 and CDR2 from the germline V gene are MNHEY and SVGAGI. Losses at the gene ends were 0 bases for V and 7 bases for J; bases not matched to a gene: 2. The CDR3 covers 13 residues. The CDR3 loop reads CASSYSSGGGYTF. The CDR3 nucleotides read TGTGCCAGCAGTTACTCGTCAGGGGGTGGCTACACCTTC.

The genes are TRBV7-9 and TRBJ1-1; D gene unclear. From germline, CDR1 is SEHNR and CDR2 FQNEAQ (reference sequence). CDR3 size: 12 residues. Trimming stripped 3 bases from V and 5 bases from J, with 7 bases between. This chain's CDR3 is CASSFTKTEAFF. For the CDR3, the DNA is TGTGCCAGCAGCTTTACAAAGACTGAAGCTTTCTTT.

This chain joins TRBV19 and TRBJ1-4; 8 nucleotides agree with TRBD1. Per the germline V gene, CDR1 is LNHDA and CDR2 is SQIVND (reference sequence). CDR3 size: 16 residues. V was pared by 7 bases and J by 2 bases, with 9 bases of the junction left unmatched. Here the CDR3 reads CASTGRGPRTNEKLFF. CDR3 bases: TGTGCCAGTACGGGCAGGGGGCCTAGGACTAATGAAAAACTGTTTTTT.

The rearrangement uses TRBV27 and TRBJ2-7; D is ambiguous. V lost 2 bases and J 9 bases, leaving 29 bases between the germline ends. CDR1 is MNHEY and CDR2 is SMNVEV in the germline V gene (reference sequence). The CDR3 consists of 18 residues. Here the CDR3 DNA reads TGTGCCAGCAGTTTAAGATCTCCCCGAGGTGATCTACGAGTATGGCAGTACTTC. Amino acid sequence: CASSLRSPRGDLRVWQYF.

This clone was counted a few times. The same CDR3 can be traced to other DNA sequences in this sample. J is TRBJ2-1 and V is TRBV7-9; 8 positions match TRBD2. The length of the CDR3 is 15 residues. The V gene's germline CDR1 is SEHNR and CDR2 FQNEAQ (reference sequence). After removal of 6 bases from V and 1 base from J, the junction contained 5 bases not matched to a gene. CDR3 nucleotides: TGTGCCAGCAGTCTCGGGGGGGCGTCCTACAATGAGCAGTTCTTC. It specifies CASSLGGASYNEQFF.

This clone was seen just once. This chain joins TRBV5-4 and TRBJ1-1; no definite D call. The CDR3 covers 12 residues. Deletions cut 2 bases from V and 5 bases from J, with 7 bases between. The germline V gene has CDR1 SGHNT and CDR2 YYREEE (reference sequence). The CDR3 DNA is TGTGCCAGCAGCTTTGGAGGTACTGAAGCTTTCTTT. Translated: CASSFGGTEAFF.

This chain's CDR3 is CASTIIGEMDSPLHF. CDR3 sequence (DNA): TGTGCCAGCACTATAATCGGGGAAATGGATTCACCCCTCCACTTT. The V gene is TRBV7-9, the J gene TRBJ1-6, with unresolved D. CDR3 length equals 15 residues. The germline gives CDR1 SEHNR, CDR2 FQNEAQ (reference sequence). V dropped 7 bases and J dropped 8 bases, with 18 bases sitting between them.

The chain recombines TRBV7-9 with TRBJ2-1; D gene uncertain. V was shortened by 2 bases and J by 7 bases, with 6 bases between the two germline ends. Germline CDR1 reads SEHNR; CDR2 reads FQNEAQ (reference sequence). The CDR3 contains 12 residues. The CDR3 sequence: CASSLRVNEQFF. For the CDR3, the DNA is TGTGCCAGCAGCTTACGGGTAAATGAGCAGTTCTTC.

The gene calls are TRBV19 and TRBJ1-1; D unresolved. V lost 7 bases, J lost 0 bases, and 12 bases lay in between. The CDR3 is made up of 14 amino acids. Germline CDR1 LNHDA, CDR2 SQIVND (reference sequence). This CDR3 reads CASTFRSMNTEAFF. CDR3 DNA sequence: TGTGCCAGTACGTTCAGATCCATGAACACTGAAGCTTTCTTT.

J is TRBJ2-5 and V is TRBV19; weak D call: TRBD2 (6 bases). CDR1 LNHDA and CDR2 SQIVND come from the germline V gene (reference sequence). The CDR3 runs 11 residues. V lost 6 bases and J lost 5, with 7 bases in between. CDR3 protein: CASSAGETQYF. The CDR3 bases are TGTGCCAGTAGCGCGGGGGAGACCCAGTACTTC.

The chain recombines TRBV29-1 with TRBJ2-5, with D tentatively TRBD2 (8 bases). Looked up from germline, CDR1 is SQVTM and CDR2 is ANQGSEA. The CDR3 runs 14 residues. In DNA, the CDR3 is TGCACCGGGGACCGGGAGGGGGCCCGAGAGACCCAGTACTTC. As protein: CTGDREGARETQYF.

The chain has TRBV4-3 and TRBJ2-1, with 8 bases that match TRBD2. The germline V gene encodes CDR1 LGHNA and CDR2 YSLEER. The CDR3 is made up of 16 amino acids. Losses at the gene ends were 0 bases for V and 8 bases for J; bases not matched to a gene: 9. CDR3 in DNA: TGCGCCAGCAGCCAAGAGTACGGGAGGGGCGGTGATGAGCAGTTCTTC. Translating it yields CASSQEYGRGGDEQFF.

The chain uses TRBV2 and TRBJ2-7; 16 nucleotides line up with TRBD2. V lost 9 bases to trimming and J lost 5 bases; unmatched junction nucleotides: 7. Germline CDR1 reads SNHLY; CDR2 reads FYNNEI. The CDR3 length is 15 residues. CDR3 coding DNA: TGTGCCAGTACCGGGACTAGCGGGAGGGTGAACGAGCAGTACTTC. It yields the protein CASTGTSGRVNEQYF.

The chain couples TRBV7-9 to TRBJ2-1; 9 positions agree with TRBD1. The germline V gene encodes CDR1 SEHNR and CDR2 FQNEAQ (reference sequence). The CDR3 consists of 16 residues. V gave up 2 bases and J gave up 7 bases; unmatched junction bases: 9. This CDR3 reads CASSLRAGTGSNEQFF. CDR3 nucleotides: TGTGCCAGCAGCTTACGAGCAGGGACAGGGTCGAATGAGCAGTTCTTC.

There are a few counts of this clone. CDR3 loop: CASSDGTILGAFF. The CDR3 nucleotides read TGTGCCAGCAGTGACGGGACTATACTGGGAGCTTTCTTT. The J gene is TRBJ1-1, the V gene TRBV27, with a weak D call TRBD1 (5 bases). With 5 bases removed from V and 10 bases from J, the gap between germline ends came to 17 bases. The CDR3 is 13 amino acids. CDR1 MNHEY and CDR2 SMNVEV come from the germline V gene (reference sequence).

This clone was found once. The chain joins TRBV25-1 to TRBJ1-1; the D is unclear. Deletions cut 3 bases from V and 0 bases from J, with 8 bases between. The germline V gene encodes CDR1 MGHDK and CDR2 SYGVNS. The CDR3 is 14 residues long. Here the CDR3 reads CASSEALLNTEAFF. The CDR3, as DNA: TGTGCCAGCAGTGAGGCTCTTTTGAACACTGAAGCTTTCTTT.

The chain joins TRBV29-1 to TRBJ1-2, with TRBD1 matching over 10 bases. V shed 7 bases, J shed 7 bases, and the junction held 18 bases outside the gene matches. The CDR3 runs to 16 residues. CDR1 and CDR2 from the germline V gene are SQVTM and ANQGSEA. As DNA, the CDR3 is TGCAGCGCCGCGTCCTTGGGACAGGGGAGTCACGGTGGCTACACCTTC. Its protein product is CSAASLGQGSHGGYTF.

The chain is built from TRBV4-3 and TRBJ2-7; 8 positions agree with TRBD2. Germline V gene data show CDR1 as LGHNA and CDR2 as YSLEER. This CDR3 is built from 15 residues. V gave up 0 bases and J gave up 5 bases; unmatched junction bases: 6. The CDR3 region has the DNA TGCGCCAGCAGCCAAGATCGAGGGACTAGTGACGAGCAGTACTTC. Protein product: CASSQDRGTSDEQYF.

The V gene is TRBV6-5, the J gene TRBJ1-6; unclear D gene. V was cut by 5 bases and J by 5 bases, with 4 bases left in between. Germline CDR1 and CDR2: MNHEY and SVGAGI. There are 12 residues in the CDR3. The CDR3 sequence is CASSPNNSPLHF. DNA of the CDR3: TGTGCCAGCAGTCCCAATAATTCACCCCTCCACTTT.